The 19 T cell receptor beta chains below all came from one sample that was sequenced in a study of post-analysis software for immune sequencing data. Whole-study findings and limits: Patients carried a handful of TRBV segments more frequently than controls did, and TRBV5-6, TRBV5-1 and TRBV20-1 were among them.

Sequencing libraries made from TCR beta cDNA carried unique molecular identifiers. TCRdb ran MiXCR on the PCR reads and lists one entry per CDR3 protein. This sample has 150,000 to 200,000 distinct CDR3 sequences; approximately 28% occur once, and the top ten carry approximately 1.6%. These receptors lack a known antigen. Sample: blood. The receptors here all came from a girl between 5 and 17 years old with multiple sclerosis.

The chain uses TRBV15 and TRBJ1-2; 12 nucleotides align to TRBD1. Per germline, CDR1 LNHNV and CDR2 YYDKDF (reference sequence). The CDR3 loop spans 15 amino acids. The V segment lost 5 bases and the J segment 4 bases; nucleotides outside the gene matches: 5. CDR3 amino acids: CATSYGTGGGYGYTF. CDR3 coding DNA: TGTGCCACCAGCTACGGGACAGGGGGCGGCTATGGCTACACCTTC. Combining the CDR3 with reference TRBV15 and TRBJ1-2 gives the whole variable domain DAMVIQNPRYQVTQFGKPVTLSCSQTLNHNVMYWYQQKSSQAPKLLFHYYDKDFNNEADTPDNFQSRRPNTSFCFLDIRSPGLGDTAMYLCATSYGTGGGYGYTFGSGTRLTVV.

This clonotype has ten or more counts. V usage is TRBV30 and J usage is TRBJ2-3; tentative D call: TRBD2 (6 bases). The CDR3 extends over 13 amino acids. The V and J ends lost 8 bases and 4 bases respectively, with 16 bases between them. Germline V gene sequence: CDR1 GTSNPN, CDR2 SVGIG (reference sequence). CDR3 coding DNA: TGTGCCCGAACAATAGCGGCGTCAGATACGCAGTATTTT. Protein: CARTIAASDTQYF.

This clonotype was observed a few times. This CDR3 is CASSFAFLGQGAYEQYF. In DNA form, the CDR3 reads TGTGCCAGCAGCTTCGCCTTTCTCGGACAGGGGGCGTACGAGCAGTACTTC. The chain recombines TRBV5-5 with TRBJ2-7, with TRBD1 matching over 11 bases. The CDR3 is made up of 17 amino acids. V dropped 2 bases and J dropped 4; count of bases not matched to a gene: 11. From germline, CDR1 is SGHKS and CDR2 YYEKEE (reference sequence).

The chain carries TRBV5-1 and TRBJ2-3; D perhaps matches TRBD1 (6 bases). The CDR3 is 16 amino acids. V shed 0 bases and J shed 3 bases, with 14 bases lying between them. Germline V gene lookup returns CDR1 SGHRS and CDR2 YFSETQ. The chain's CDR3 is CASSLARGQGTDTQYF. The CDR3 nucleotides read TGCGCCAGCAGCTTGGCCCGGGGACAAGGAACAGATACGCAGTATTTT.

This clonotype was counted once. This rearrangement joins TRBV20-1 to TRBJ2-1; TRBD2 aligns across 10 bases. V was clipped by 0 bases and J by 0 bases; unmatched bases: 8. The CDR3 runs 18 residues. Per the germline V gene, CDR1 is DFQATT and CDR2 is SNEGSKA (reference sequence). The CDR3 protein is CSARDLGTSVRSYNEQFF. The CDR3 DNA reads as TGCAGTGCTAGAGACTTAGGGACTAGCGTCCGCTCCTACAATGAGCAGTTCTTC.

This chain links TRBV12-3 or TRBV12-4 with TRBJ1-2; TRBD1 might be the D (6 bases). The CDR3 loop spans 14 amino acids. The ends were cut back, 6 bases at V and 4 bases at J, with 15 bases in the middle. DNA for the CDR3: TGTGCCAGCAGGCACCCGGGGGCCGTCTATGGCTACACCTTC. This encodes CASRHPGAVYGYTF.

Details on this clonotype: A much more abundant neighbour one base away suggests this may be a read error. The chain has TRBV29-1 and TRBJ2-7; possibly TRBD2 for D (5 bases). The assigned J gene may be wrong: the sequence end matches TRBJ2-5 better. Germline lookup yields CDR1 SQVTM and CDR2 ANQGSEA. This CDR3 is built from 17 residues. The CDR3 coding sequence is TGCAGCGTTGAGCCAAGCGGCGAATACAAGCGAAGGGCGACCCAGTACTTC. Translating gives CSVEPSGEYKRRATQYF.

This clonotype occurred a few times. J is TRBJ2-4 and V is TRBV5-1, with D tentatively TRBD1 (5 bases). Germline CDR1 reads SGHRS; CDR2 reads YFSETQ. V was pared by 4 bases and J by 8 bases, with 22 bases between. The length of the CDR3 is 16 residues. The CDR3 DNA reads as TGCGCCAGCAGCCAAGGCCTCAGGGTAGATTTTGACATTCAGTACTTC. It translates to CASSQGLRVDFDIQYF. Based on the CDR3 plus reference TRBV5-1 and TRBJ2-4, the full variable domain is KAGVTQTPRYLIKTRGQQVTLSCSPISGHRSVSWYQQTPGQGLQFLFEYFSETQRNKGNFPGRFSGRQFSNSRSEMNVSTLELGDSALYLCASSQGLRVDFDIQYFGAGTRLSVL.

The chain employs TRBV4-3 and TRBJ2-2; tentatively, D is TRBD2 (6 bases). This CDR3 is built from 16 residues. The V gene lost 4 bases and the J gene lost 0 bases, with 12 bases spanning the gap. Per the germline V gene, CDR1 is LGHNA and CDR2 is YSLEER. This CDR3 reads CASSLNSGTNTGELFF. The CDR3 DNA sequence: TGCGCCAGCAGCCTAAATAGCGGTACGAACACCGGGGAGCTGTTTTTT.

At least ten counts were recorded for this clonotype. The CDR3 coding sequence is TGTGCCAGCAGCCTAGGACAGGGTTCCTATGGCTACACCTTC. Amino acid sequence: CASSLGQGSYGYTF. The chain carries TRBV28 and TRBJ1-2, with 8 bases lining up with TRBD1. The CDR3 spans 14 residues. V lost 6 bases and J lost 4; bases outside the gene matches: 7. Germline lookup yields CDR1 MDHEN and CDR2 SYDVKM.

Remarks on this clonotype: The junction departs from germline at one end; a sequencing error may be responsible. The genes are TRBV11-3 and TRBJ2-3, with no clear D. Germline assignment: CDR1 SGHNT and CDR2 YENEEA. This CDR3 region has 12 residues. The CDR3 DNA sequence: TGTGCCTGCAGCTTAGTTGCAGATACGCAGTATTTT. It codes for CACSLVADTQYF. The whole variable domain, remainder taken from reference TRBV11-3 and TRBJ2-3, is EAGVVQSPRYKIIEKKQPVAFWCNPISGHNTLYWYLQNLGQGPELLIRYENEEAVDDSQLPKDRFSAERLKGVDSTLKIQPAELGDSAVYLCACSLVADTQYFGPGTRLTVL.

This clonotype was seen a few times. A much bigger clone sits one base away, suggesting this may be a read error. The chain is built from TRBV20-1 and TRBJ2-1; 15 nucleotides match TRBD2. The J call may be mistaken, given a closer DNA end match to TRBJ2-7. CDR1 and CDR2 (germline): DFQATT, SNEGSKA (reference sequence). The CDR3 totals 18 residues. CDR3 residues: CSAKGLAGGLGTYNEQYF. CDR3 in DNA: TGCAGTGCTAAGGGACTAGCGGGAGGTCTGGGAACCTACAATGAGCAGTACTTC.

The chain joins TRBV3-1 to TRBJ2-7, with 8 bases aligning to TRBD1. V gave up 4 bases and J gave up 0 bases; unmatched junction bases: 5. From germline, CDR1 is LGHDT and CDR2 YNNKEL (reference sequence). The CDR3 spans 15 residues. CDR3 nucleotide sequence: TGTGCCAGCAGCCGGAATACAGGGGGCTCCTACGAGCAGTACTTC. This codes for CASSRNTGGSYEQYF.

The rearrangement uses TRBV24-1 and TRBJ2-5; tentative D call: TRBD2 (7 bases). Matching the DNA end better, TRBJ2-7 makes the J call doubtful. Germline V lookup: CDR1 KGHDR, CDR2 SFDVKD. This CDR3 contains 14 residues. CDR3 sequence: CATSEGGTSNEQYF. The CDR3 nucleotides read TGTGCCACCAGTGAGGGGGGGACAAGCAACGAGCAGTACTTC.

This clonotype was observed at least ten times. J is TRBJ2-1 and V is TRBV5-6, with unresolved D. Germline lookup yields CDR1 SGHDT and CDR2 YYEEEE. V was trimmed by 1 base and J by 12 bases, leaving 8 bases between them. CDR3 length equals 11 residues. In DNA form, the CDR3 reads TGTGCCAGCAGCTTGCAGCATTTGCAGTTCTTC. Translated: CASSLQHLQFF.

V is TRBV20-1 and J is TRBJ1-1; D gene ambiguous. CDR1 is DFQATT and CDR2 is SNEGSKA in the germline V gene (reference sequence). V was trimmed by 3 bases and J by 2 bases, leaving 22 bases between them. The CDR3 is 17 residues long. The CDR3 reads CSAREGNSRFINTEAFF. The DNA for the CDR3 is TGCAGTGCTAGGGAGGGAAATTCGCGATTCATAAACACTGAAGCTTTCTTT.

To note about this clonotype: With a much larger clone just one base away, this may be a read error. This rearrangement joins TRBV3-1 to TRBJ2-1; perhaps TRBD1 as D (6 bases). With 0 bases removed from V and 5 bases from J, the gap between germline ends came to 11 bases. This CDR3 spans 15 amino acids. The germline V gene has CDR1 LGHDT and CDR2 YNNKEL (reference sequence). The CDR3, as DNA: TGTGCCAGCAGCCAAGATCCCACAGGGCACAATGAGCAGTTCTTC. Translating gives CASSQDPTGHNEQFF.

This clonotype was detected a few times. The gene calls are TRBV18 and TRBJ2-7; 7 positions match TRBD1. The closer fit of TRBJ2-5 to the DNA end suggests the J call may be wrong. The CDR3 is made up of 15 amino acids. Per the germline V gene, CDR1 is KGHSH and CDR2 is LQKENI. The chain's CDR3 is CASSLGTVPGETQYF. The CDR3 DNA is TGTGCCAGCTCACTCGGGACAGTCCCGGGGGAGACCCAGTACTTC.

V is TRBV19 and J is TRBJ2-5; no definite D call. The germline V gene has CDR1 LNHDA and CDR2 SQIVND (reference sequence). Trimming cost V 6 bases and J 0 bases, with 8 bases left between them. The CDR3 totals 13 residues. Here the CDR3 DNA reads TGTGCCAGTAGGGTAGCAGACCAAGAGACCCAGTACTTC. Protein sequence: CASRVADQETQYF.